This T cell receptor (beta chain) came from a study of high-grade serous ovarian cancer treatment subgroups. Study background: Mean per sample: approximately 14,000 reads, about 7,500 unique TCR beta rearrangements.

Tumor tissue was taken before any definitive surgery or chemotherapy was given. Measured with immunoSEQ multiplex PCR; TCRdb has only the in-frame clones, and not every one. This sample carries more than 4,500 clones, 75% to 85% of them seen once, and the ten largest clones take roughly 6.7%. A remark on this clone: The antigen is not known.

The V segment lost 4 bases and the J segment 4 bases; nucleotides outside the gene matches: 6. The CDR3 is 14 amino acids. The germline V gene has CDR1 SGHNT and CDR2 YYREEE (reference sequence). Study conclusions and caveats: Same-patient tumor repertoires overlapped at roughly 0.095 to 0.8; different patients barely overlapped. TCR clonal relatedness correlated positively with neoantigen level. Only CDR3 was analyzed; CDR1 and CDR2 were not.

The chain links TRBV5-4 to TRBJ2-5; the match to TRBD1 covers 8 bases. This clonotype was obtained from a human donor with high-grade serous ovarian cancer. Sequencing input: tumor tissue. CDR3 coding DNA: TGTGCCAGCAGCGTTAGGACAGGGCGAGAGACCCAGTACTTC. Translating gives CASSVRTGRETQYF. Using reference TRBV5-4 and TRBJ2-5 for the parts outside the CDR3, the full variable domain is ETGVTQSPTHLIKTRGQQVTLRCSSQSGHNTVSWYQQALGQGPQFIFQYYREEENGRGNFPPRFSGLQFPNYSSELNVNALELDDSALYLCASSVRTGRETQYFGPGTRLLVL.